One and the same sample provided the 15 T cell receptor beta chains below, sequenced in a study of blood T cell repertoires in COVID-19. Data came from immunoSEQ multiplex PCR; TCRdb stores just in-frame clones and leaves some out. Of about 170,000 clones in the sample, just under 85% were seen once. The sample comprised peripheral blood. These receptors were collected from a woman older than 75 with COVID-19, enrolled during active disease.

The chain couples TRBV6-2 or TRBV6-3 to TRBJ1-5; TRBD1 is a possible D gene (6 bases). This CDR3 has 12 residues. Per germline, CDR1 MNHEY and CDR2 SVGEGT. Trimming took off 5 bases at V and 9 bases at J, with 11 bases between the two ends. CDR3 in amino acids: CASSDPDRPQHF. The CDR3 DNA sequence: TGTGCCAGCAGTGACCCGGACAGGCCCCAGCATTTT.

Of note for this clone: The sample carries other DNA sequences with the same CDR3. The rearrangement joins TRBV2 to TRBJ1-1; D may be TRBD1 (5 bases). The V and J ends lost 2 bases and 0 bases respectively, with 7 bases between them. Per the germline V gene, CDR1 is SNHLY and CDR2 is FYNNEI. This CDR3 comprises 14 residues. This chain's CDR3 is CASSERGMNTEAFF. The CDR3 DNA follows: TGTGCCAGCAGTGAAAGGGGAATGAACACTGAAGCTTTCTTT.

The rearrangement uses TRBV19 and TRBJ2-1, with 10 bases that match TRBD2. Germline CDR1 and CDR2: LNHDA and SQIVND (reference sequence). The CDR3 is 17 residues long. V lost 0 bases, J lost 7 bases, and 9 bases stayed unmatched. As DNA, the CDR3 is TGTGCCAGTAGTATAGATCTTATCGGGACTAGCGTTAATGAGCAGTTCTTC. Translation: CASSIDLIGTSVNEQFF.

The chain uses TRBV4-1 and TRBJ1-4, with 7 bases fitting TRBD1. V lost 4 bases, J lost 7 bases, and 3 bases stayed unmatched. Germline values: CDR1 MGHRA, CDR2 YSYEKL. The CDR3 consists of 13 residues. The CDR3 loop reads CASSPRDSEKLFF. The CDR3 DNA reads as TGCGCCAGCAGCCCGCGGGACAGTGAAAAACTGTTTTTT.

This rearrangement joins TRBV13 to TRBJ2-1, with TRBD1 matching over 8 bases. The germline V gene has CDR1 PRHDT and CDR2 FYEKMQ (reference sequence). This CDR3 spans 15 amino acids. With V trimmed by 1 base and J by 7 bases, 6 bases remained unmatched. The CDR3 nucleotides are TGTGCCAGCAGCTTAGAACAGGGGGAAGTTAATGAGCAGTTCTTC. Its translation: CASSLEQGEVNEQFF. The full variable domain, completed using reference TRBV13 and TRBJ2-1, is AAGVIQSPRHLIKEKRETATLKCYPIPRHDTVYWYQQGPGQDPQFLISFYEKMQSDKGSIPDRFSAQQFSDYHSELNMSSLELGDSALYFCASSLEQGEVNEQFFGPGTRLTVL.

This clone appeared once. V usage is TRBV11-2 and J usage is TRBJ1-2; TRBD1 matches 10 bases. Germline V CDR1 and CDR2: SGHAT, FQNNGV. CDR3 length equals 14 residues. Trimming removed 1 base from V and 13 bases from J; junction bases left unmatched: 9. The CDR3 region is CASSLGRTGGDSTF. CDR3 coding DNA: TGTGCCAGCAGCTTAGGGCGGACAGGGGGTGACTCCACCTTC.

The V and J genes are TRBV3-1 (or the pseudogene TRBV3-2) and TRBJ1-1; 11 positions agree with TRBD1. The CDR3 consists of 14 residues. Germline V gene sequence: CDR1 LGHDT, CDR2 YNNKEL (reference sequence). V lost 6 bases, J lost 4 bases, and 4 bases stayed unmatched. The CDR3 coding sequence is TGTGCCAGCAGTTACGGACAGGGGGCCACTGAAGCTTTCTTT. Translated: CASSYGQGATEAFF.

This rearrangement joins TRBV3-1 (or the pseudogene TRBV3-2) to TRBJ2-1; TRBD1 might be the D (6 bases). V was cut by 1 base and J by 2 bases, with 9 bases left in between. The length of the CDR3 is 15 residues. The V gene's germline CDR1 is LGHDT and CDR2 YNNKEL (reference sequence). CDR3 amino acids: CASSQVRGTYNEQFF. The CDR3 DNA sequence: TGTGCCAGCAGCCAAGTCAGGGGAACCTACAATGAGCAGTTCTTC.

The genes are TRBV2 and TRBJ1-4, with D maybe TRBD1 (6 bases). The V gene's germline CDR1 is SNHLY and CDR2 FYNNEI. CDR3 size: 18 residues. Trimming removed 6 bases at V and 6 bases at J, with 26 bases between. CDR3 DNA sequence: TGTGCCAGCAGCCCCTCCATGGGTTTACAGGGCTCCGATGAAAAACTGTTTTTT. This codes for CASSPSMGLQGSDEKLFF.

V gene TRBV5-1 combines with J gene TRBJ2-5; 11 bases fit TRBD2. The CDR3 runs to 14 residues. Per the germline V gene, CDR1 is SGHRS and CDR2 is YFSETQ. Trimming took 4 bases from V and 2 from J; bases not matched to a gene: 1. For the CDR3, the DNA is TGCGCCAGCAGCCGACTAGCGGGGCAAGAGACCCAGTACTTC. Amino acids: CASSRLAGQETQYF.

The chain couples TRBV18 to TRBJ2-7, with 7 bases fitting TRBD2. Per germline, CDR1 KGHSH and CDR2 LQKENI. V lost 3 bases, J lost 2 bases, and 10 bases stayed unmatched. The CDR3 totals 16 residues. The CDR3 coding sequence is TGTGCCAGCTCACCCGGGAAGCGGGGTGCCCCCTACGAGCAGTACTTC. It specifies CASSPGKRGAPYEQYF.

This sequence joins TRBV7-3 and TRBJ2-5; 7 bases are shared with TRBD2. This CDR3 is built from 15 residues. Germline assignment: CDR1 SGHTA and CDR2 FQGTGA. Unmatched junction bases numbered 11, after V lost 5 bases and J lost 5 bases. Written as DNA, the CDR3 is TGTGCCAGCAGCCAGAGGGGAGGGGCCGACGAGACCCAGTACTTC. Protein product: CASSQRGGADETQYF.

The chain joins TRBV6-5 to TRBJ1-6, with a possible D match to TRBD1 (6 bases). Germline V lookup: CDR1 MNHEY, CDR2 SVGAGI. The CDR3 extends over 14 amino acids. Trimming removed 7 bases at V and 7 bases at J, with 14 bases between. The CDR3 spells CASTQGEGNSPLHF. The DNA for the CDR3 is TGTGCCAGCACACAGGGAGAAGGGAATTCACCCCTCCACTTT.

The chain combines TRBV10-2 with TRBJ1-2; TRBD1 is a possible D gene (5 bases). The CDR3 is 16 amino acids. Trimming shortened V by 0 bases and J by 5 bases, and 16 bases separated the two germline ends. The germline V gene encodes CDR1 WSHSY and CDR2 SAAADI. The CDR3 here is CASSESRRQSTYGYTF. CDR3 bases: TGCGCCAGCAGTGAGTCTCGGAGACAGAGCACATATGGCTACACCTTC.

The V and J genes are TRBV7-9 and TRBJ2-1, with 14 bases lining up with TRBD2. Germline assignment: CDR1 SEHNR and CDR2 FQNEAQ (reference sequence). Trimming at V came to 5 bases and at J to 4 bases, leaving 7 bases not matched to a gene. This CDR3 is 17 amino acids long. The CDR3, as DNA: TGTGCCAGCAGCCCGACTAGCGGGGGGGCTGCTTACAATGAGCAGTTCTTC. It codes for CASSPTSGGAAYNEQFF.